This TCR beta chain stems from a study of response to subunit inactivated influenza vaccine. For this clonotype: Its antigen is unknown.

The germline V and J ends were trimmed by 2 bases and 3 bases, with 17 bases remaining between them. This CDR3 is built from 16 residues. Germline V CDR1 and CDR2: DFQATT, SNEGSKA (reference sequence). Regarding the study as a whole: That few new T cells are recruited by each seasonal influenza vaccination was the authors' suggestion.

Using its own MiXCR run on the RT-PCR reads, TCRdb lists one record per CDR3 protein. Seen here are around 160,000 distinct CDR3 sequences, roughly 11% observed once, and the top ten hold around 12%. The sequences come from non-naive T cells sorted from PBMCs, collected more than 35 days after vaccination. The sequence came from a man aged 45 to 65 who received an inactivated influenza vaccine. The V call is TRBV20-1, the J call TRBJ2-1, with D possibly TRBD2 on 6 matching bases. The CDR3 sequence is CSARRPRDSLYNEQFF. The CDR3 bases are TGCAGTGCTAGACGACCTCGGGACTCCCTCTACAATGAGCAGTTCTTC.